This TCR beta chain was retrieved from a study of blood T cell repertoires in COVID-19. This CDR3 region has 15 residues. Per germline, CDR1 SGHAT and CDR2 FQNNGV. With 5 bases clipped from V and 4 bases from J, the junction kept 10 bases outside the gene matches. The assay was immunoSEQ multiplex PCR, and TCRdb's table has in-frame clones only and misses some. The table lists some 290,000 clones, roughly 90% of them singletons. Sample: peripheral blood. This TCR came from a woman aged 25 to 39 with COVID-19, enrolled during active disease. The chain couples TRBV11-2 to TRBJ2-5; TRBD1 matches 7 bases. This CDR3 reads CASSTGQRTRETQYF. As DNA, the CDR3 is TGTGCCAGCAGCACGGGACAGCGGACGAGAGAGACCCAGTACTTC.